Shown below are 5 T cell receptor beta chains from a single sample sequenced in a study of T cell clonotyping in hematopoietic cell transplantation. Assay used: immunoSEQ multiplex PCR; TCRdb lists only in-frame clones, some missing. Of 16,000 or so clones listed, around 90% are singletons. The sample consisted of peripheral blood mononuclear cells. All receptors come from a man aged 40-49 years in good health. Some clones in this sample may be carry-over from other donors' samples.

The gene calls are TRBV19 and TRBJ1-2; D call uncertain. The V end lost 6 bases, the J end lost 4 bases, and 12 bases lay between the germline ends. Looked up from germline, CDR1 is LNHDA and CDR2 is SQIVND (reference sequence). CDR3 length: 13 residues. The CDR3 protein is CASSPGRGYGYTF. The CDR3 nucleotides are TGTGCCAGTAGCCCCGGACGGGGCTATGGCTACACCTTC.

The chain employs TRBV29-1 and TRBJ2-7, with 10 bases aligning to TRBD1. With 7 bases clipped from V and 7 bases from J, the junction kept 7 bases outside the gene matches. Germline V gene data show CDR1 as SQVTM and CDR2 as ANQGSEA. The CDR3 spans 12 residues. In DNA form, the CDR3 reads TGCAGCGCTGGGACAGGGGCAGGGGAGCAGTACTTC. Amino acids: CSAGTGAGEQYF.

The chain recombines TRBV5-6 with TRBJ1-6, with a weak D call TRBD1 (5 bases). Germline loops: CDR1 SGHDT, CDR2 YYEEEE. The CDR3 spans 15 residues. V lost 4 bases and J lost 3, with 11 bases in between. For the CDR3, the DNA is TGTGCCAGCAGCGCACGGGGGTACTATAATTCACCCCTCCACTTT. Translating it yields CASSARGYYNSPLHF.

The chain employs TRBV29-1 and TRBJ1-2, with D unresolved. Trimming pared 0 bases from V and 2 bases from J, leaving 4 bases between. Germline values: CDR1 SQVTM, CDR2 ANQGSEA. CDR3 length: 12 residues. The CDR3 protein is CSVEDGNYGYTF. The CDR3 nucleotides are TGCAGCGTTGAAGACGGAAACTATGGCTACACCTTC. The full variable domain, rest sourced from reference TRBV29-1 and TRBJ1-2, is SAVISQKPSRDICQRGTSLTIQCQVDSQVTMMFWYRQQPGQSLTLIATANQGSEATYESGFVIDKFPISRPNLTFSTLTVSNMSPEDSSIYLCSVEDGNYGYTFGSGTRLTVV.

This clone was detected only once. This chain joins TRBV6-5 and TRBJ2-3, with D hard to call. Trimming pared 5 bases from V and 6 bases from J, leaving 6 bases between. This CDR3 has 11 amino acids. Germline assignment: CDR1 MNHEY and CDR2 SVGAGI. CDR3 nucleotides: TGTGCCAGCAGTACCCGGGATACGCAGTATTTT. It specifies CASSTRDTQYF.